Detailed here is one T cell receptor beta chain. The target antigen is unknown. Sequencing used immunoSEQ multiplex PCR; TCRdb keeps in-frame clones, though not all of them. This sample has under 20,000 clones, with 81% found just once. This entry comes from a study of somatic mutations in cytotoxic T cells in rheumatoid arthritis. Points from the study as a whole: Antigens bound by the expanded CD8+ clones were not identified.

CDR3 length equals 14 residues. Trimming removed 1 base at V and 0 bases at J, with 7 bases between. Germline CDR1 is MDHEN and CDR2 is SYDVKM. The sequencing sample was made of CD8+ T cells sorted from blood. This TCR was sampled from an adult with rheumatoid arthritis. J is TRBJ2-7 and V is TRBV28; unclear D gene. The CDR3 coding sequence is TGTGCCAGCAGTTTATCGGGCGGCTCCTACGAGCAGTACTTC. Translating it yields CASSLSGGSYEQYF.